Listed here is a single T cell receptor beta chain. At one end the junction does not follow the germline gene, possibly because of a read error. The data are from a study of cytomegalovirus exposure and HLA in healthy donors. The germline gives CDR1 ENHRY, CDR2 SYGVKD. The CDR3 has 15 amino acids. The PCR employed 60 Vbeta primers together with 13 Jbeta primers. In the authors' methods: Later reanalysis found 80 million or so unique TCR beta chains, around 11 million of them shared. Here immunoSEQ multiplex PCR was the method, and the copy in TCRdb shows in-frame clones only, minus some. The V and J calls and clone size come from that table; D and trimming were worked out from the DNA. The sample includes 95,000 to 150,000 clones, 66% seen only once; the top ten take less than 2%.

The J gene is TRBJ1-4, the V gene TRBV10-3; a possible D gene is TRBD1 (6 bases). The TCR originated in a man aged 18-30 years in good health and CMV-seronegative. Material: PBMCs. The CDR3 DNA follows: TGTGCCATCAGTGAGTCCGGGACAACGAATGAAAAACTGTTTTTT. This sequence encodes CAISESGTTNEKLFF.